The rows below give T cell receptor beta chains drawn from one sample of a study of blood T cells in healthy people across ages. TCRdb re-analysed the 5' RACE reads in MiXCR, keeping a single row per CDR3 protein. The sample consists of 450,000 to 700,000 distinct CDR3 sequences, about 26% of them appearing once. Sequenced sample: blood. The receptors come from a woman in her sixties or seventies in good health. Both conserved end residues are part of each CDR3.

>TRBV9
CASSVVANTGELFF
>TRBV4-3
CASSQGVRPSAYEQYF
>TRBV20-1
CSAREGGDGGETQYF
>TRBV6-2/TRBV6-3
CASSYSMFPRRKLFF
>TRBV10-3
CAITSTGSGYTF
>TRBV2
CASSRRGQSAAEQFF
>TRBV11-1
CASSPYSGSNNEQFF
>TRBV12-3/TRBV12-4
CASSVQTGLYGYTF
>TRBV6-2/TRBV6-3
CASISAGEYNEQFF
>TRBV5-1
CASSLGQRGDTQYF
>TRBV5-1
CASSGQSSTDTQYF
>TRBV29-1
CSGRVGGVTDTQYF
>TRBV20-1
CSASQDIYGYTF
>TRBV7-2
CASREPGQGRGNTIYF
>TRBV20-1
CSTRRNEKLFF
>TRBV19
CASSTQGQGREQYF
>TRBV5-1
CASSSTGRSYEQYF
>TRBV27
CASSLPLAGFNEQFF
>TRBV20-1
CSASPRPSAGELFF
>TRBV6-2/TRBV6-3
CASSYPFRAGNQPQHF
>TRBV5-4
CASSLALATSGNTIYF
>TRBV4-3
CASSFSSGGNNEQFF
>TRBV20-1
CSARVTGLPYEQYF
>TRBV7-2
CASSLGGLTEAFF
>TRBV24-1
CATSDLPGGEQYF
>TRBV7-9
CASSAPPGTRAEAFF
>TRBV20-1
CSAERAGAHRGTQYF
>TRBV25-1
CASSARARGGELFF
>TRBV7-2
CASSFYTVDGYTF
>TRBV12-3/TRBV12-4
CASRLNSGGAWPEQYF
>TRBV6-2/TRBV6-3
CARYGKDILGEQYF
>TRBV6-2/TRBV6-3
CASRAGATGELFF
>TRBV3-1
CASTTKIHSEGNSYNEQFF
>TRBV7-2
CASSLVTGRTQYF
>TRBV24-1
CATSDTSGTPKELFF
>TRBV4-1
CASSFRQGSEEKLFF